The 16 T cell receptor beta chains listed next were all sequenced from one sample in a study of early T cells in non-severe SARS-CoV-2 infection. TCRdb fed the 5' RACE reads into MiXCR, producing one record per CDR3 protein. Seen here are around 57,000 distinct CDR3 sequences, under 15% observed once, and the top ten hold roughly 4.2%. Sequencing was carried out using whole blood. The receptors originated from an adult who was a healthcare worker with PCR-confirmed SARS-CoV-2 infection or an uninfected control (not recorded which).

This clonotype was seen only a few times. The rearrangement links TRBV29-1 to TRBJ2-5; D is unresolved. Germline V CDR1 and CDR2: SQVTM, ANQGSEA. The CDR3 extends over 12 amino acids. The germline V and J ends were trimmed by 3 bases and 2 bases, with 7 bases remaining between them. The CDR3, as DNA: TGCAGCGTTGAGTTCCAGCAAGAGACCCAGTACTTC. This gives the protein CSVEFQQETQYF.

This clonotype appeared a few times. The chain joins TRBV3-1 to TRBJ2-5, with D perhaps TRBD2 (5 bases). The CDR3 totals 16 residues. Germline CDR1 and CDR2: LGHDT and YNNKEL (reference sequence). Between the trimmed V and J ends, which lost 3 bases and 1 base, there was a span of 15 bases. CDR3 region: CASSQRLRGRQETQYF. In DNA form, the CDR3 reads TGTGCCAGCAGCCAGCGGTTACGAGGGCGCCAAGAGACCCAGTACTTC.

In this sample, this clonotype turned up many times. The V call is TRBV28, the J call TRBJ2-7; D is possibly TRBD2 (6 bases). CDR1 is MDHEN, CDR2 SYDVKM, per germline. CDR3 length: 14 amino acids. Trimming stripped 1 base from V and 3 bases from J, with 10 bases between. The CDR3 DNA sequence: TGTGCCAGCAGTTTATACGGGGGTATCTACGAGCAGTACTTC. It yields the protein CASSLYGGIYEQYF.

This clonotype has ten or more counts. The chain is built from TRBV30 and TRBJ1-6; 7 nucleotides line up with TRBD1. V gave up 2 bases and J gave up 10 bases; unmatched junction bases: 8. The CDR3 extends over 14 amino acids. Germline loops: CDR1 GTSNPN, CDR2 SVGIG (reference sequence). CDR3 loop: CAWSSGGGKSPLHF. CDR3 coding DNA: TGTGCCTGGAGTAGCGGAGGGGGCAAATCACCCCTCCACTTT.

This sequence joins TRBV5-1 and TRBJ2-7, with 7 bases fitting TRBD1. The CDR3 has 13 amino acids. CDR1 is SGHRS and CDR2 is YFSETQ in the germline V gene. Trimming removed 4 bases from V and 2 bases from J; junction bases left unmatched: 3. The CDR3 bases are TGCGCCAGCAGCGTGGGACAGACCTACGAGCAGTACTTC. This codes for CASSVGQTYEQYF.

In this sample, this clonotype turned up many times. The V gene is TRBV2, the J gene TRBJ1-4; D is unresolved. V shed 4 bases and J shed 0 bases, with 3 bases lying between them. The CDR3 loop spans 13 amino acids. Per the germline V gene, CDR1 is SNHLY and CDR2 is FYNNEI. The CDR3 DNA reads TGTGCCAGCAGTGGATCAACTAATGAAAAACTGTTTTTT. It is translated as CASSGSTNEKLFF.

For the CDR3, the DNA is TGTGCCATCAATAGTGCGTTTAACACTGAAGCTTTCTTT. The encoded protein is CAINSAFNTEAFF. The chain carries TRBV10-3 and TRBJ1-1, with no clear D. Trimming shortened V by 7 bases and J by 2 bases, and 11 bases separated the two germline ends. CDR3 length equals 13 residues. CDR1 ENHRY and CDR2 SYGVKD come from the germline V gene.

This clonotype has a handful of counts. The chain recombines TRBV5-6 with TRBJ2-7, with 7 nucleotides matching TRBD1. Trimming at V came to 4 bases and at J to 4 bases, leaving 11 bases not matched to a gene. The CDR3 spans 15 residues. Germline V gene data show CDR1 as SGHDT and CDR2 as YYEEEE. CDR3 amino acids: CASSLDLGTAYEQYF. CDR3 sequence (DNA): TGTGCCAGCAGCCTGGACCTCGGGACAGCTTACGAGCAGTACTTC.

A word on this clonotype: Mismatch with germline at one junction end may stem from a read error. The gene calls are TRBV7-7 and TRBJ2-3, with D possibly being TRBD1 (5 bases). Per germline, CDR1 SSHAT and CDR2 FNYEAQ (reference sequence). The CDR3 contains 13 residues. CDR3 DNA: TGTGTCAGCAGCCTCGTAGGGGCAGATACGCAGTATTTT. Translated, it gives CVSSLVGADTQYF.

This clonotype has a count of ten or more. V usage is TRBV18 and J usage is TRBJ2-3; the D gene is possibly TRBD1 (6 bases). This CDR3 comprises 14 residues. CDR1 KGHSH and CDR2 LQKENI come from the germline V gene. The V end was cut by 3 bases, the J end by 4 bases, with 11 bases between. The CDR3 loop reads CASSPNRVPDTQYF. For the CDR3, the DNA is TGTGCCAGCTCACCCAACAGGGTTCCAGATACGCAGTATTTT.

Ten or more counts support this clonotype. This chain joins TRBV5-1 and TRBJ2-5, with TRBD1 matching 9 bases. CDR1 is SGHRS and CDR2 is YFSETQ in the germline V gene. The CDR3 has 15 amino acids. V shed 2 bases and J 4 bases; nucleotides not matched to a gene: 6. This CDR3 is CASSFLGTGRETQYF. In nucleotides, the CDR3 is TGCGCCAGCAGCTTTCTAGGGACAGGGCGAGAGACCCAGTACTTC.

Many counts were recorded for this clonotype. The chain is built from TRBV7-6 and TRBJ1-4; perhaps TRBD1 as D (6 bases). The CDR3 is made up of 13 amino acids. The V end lost 2 bases, the J end lost 8 bases, and 9 bases lay between the germline ends. The germline CDR1 and CDR2 sequences are SGHVS and FNYEAQ. Here the CDR3 reads CASSLRGREKLFF. In nucleotides, the CDR3 is TGTGCCAGCAGCTTACGGGGGCGCGAAAAACTGTTTTTT.

V usage is TRBV20-1 and J usage is TRBJ1-6, with 8 bases fitting TRBD1. Losses at the gene ends were 6 bases for V and 9 bases for J; bases not matched to a gene: 7. This CDR3 has 13 amino acids. Germline V gives CDR1 DFQATT, CDR2 SNEGSKA (reference sequence). This CDR3 is CSASRDRSSPLHF. CDR3 coding DNA: TGCAGTGCAAGCCGGGACAGGTCTTCACCCCTCCACTTT.

Only a few counts were recorded for this clonotype. The chain links TRBV6-2 or TRBV6-3 to TRBJ1-1; weak D call: TRBD1 (5 bases). This CDR3 contains 13 residues. In germline, CDR1 is MNHEY, CDR2 SVGEGT. V was pared by 7 bases and J by 10 bases, with 19 bases between. The CDR3, as DNA: TGTGCCAGCAAGTTAACGCTGGCCCAGGGAGCTTTCTTT. Translated: CASKLTLAQGAFF.

This clonotype was seen only a few times. The gene calls are TRBV18 and TRBJ2-7; no firm D call. V was clipped by 3 bases and J by 1 base, with 7 bases between them. The CDR3 spans 13 residues. CDR1 is KGHSH, CDR2 LQKENI, per germline. CDR3 protein: CASSPGSSYEQYF. The CDR3 bases are TGTGCCAGCTCACCGGGCAGTTCCTACGAGCAGTACTTC.

As DNA, the CDR3 is TGTGCCAGCAGTGGAAAGGCATTTGAAGCTTTCTTT. Its protein is CASSGKAFEAFF. The chain has TRBV2 and TRBJ1-1; D is uncertain. CDR1 is SNHLY and CDR2 is FYNNEI in the germline V gene. V lost 4 bases and J lost 7, with 10 bases in between. The CDR3 is 12 amino acids.